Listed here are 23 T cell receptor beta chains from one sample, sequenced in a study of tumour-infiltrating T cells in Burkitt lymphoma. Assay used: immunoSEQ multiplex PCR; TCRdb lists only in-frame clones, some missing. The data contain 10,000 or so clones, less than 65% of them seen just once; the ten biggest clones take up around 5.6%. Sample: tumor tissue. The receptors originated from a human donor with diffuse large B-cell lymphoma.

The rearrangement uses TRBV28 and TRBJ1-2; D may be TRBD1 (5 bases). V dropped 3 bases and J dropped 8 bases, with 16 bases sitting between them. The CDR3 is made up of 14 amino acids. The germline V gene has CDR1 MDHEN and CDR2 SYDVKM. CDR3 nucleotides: TGTGCCAGCAGTTTCAAGGGGCCCCTGGGGGGCTACACCTTC. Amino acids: CASSFKGPLGGYTF.

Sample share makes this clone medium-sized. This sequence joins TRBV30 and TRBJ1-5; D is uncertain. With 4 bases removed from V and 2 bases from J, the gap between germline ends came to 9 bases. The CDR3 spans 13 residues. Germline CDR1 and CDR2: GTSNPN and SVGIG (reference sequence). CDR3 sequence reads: CAWTRYGNQPQHF. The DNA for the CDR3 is TGTGCCTGGACCAGGTATGGCAATCAGCCCCAGCATTTT.

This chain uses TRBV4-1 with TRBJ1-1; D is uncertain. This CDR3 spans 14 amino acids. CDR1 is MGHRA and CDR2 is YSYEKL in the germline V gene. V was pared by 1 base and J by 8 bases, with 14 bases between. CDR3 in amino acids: CASSQGPSVREAFF. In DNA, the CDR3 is TGCGCCAGCAGCCAAGGTCCATCAGTCCGGGAAGCTTTCTTT.

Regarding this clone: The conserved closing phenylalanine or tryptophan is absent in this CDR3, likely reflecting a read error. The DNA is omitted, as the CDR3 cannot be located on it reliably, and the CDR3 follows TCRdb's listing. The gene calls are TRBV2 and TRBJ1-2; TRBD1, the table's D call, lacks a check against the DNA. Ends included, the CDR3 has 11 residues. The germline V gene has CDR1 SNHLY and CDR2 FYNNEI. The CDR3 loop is CASSEGGRVVV.

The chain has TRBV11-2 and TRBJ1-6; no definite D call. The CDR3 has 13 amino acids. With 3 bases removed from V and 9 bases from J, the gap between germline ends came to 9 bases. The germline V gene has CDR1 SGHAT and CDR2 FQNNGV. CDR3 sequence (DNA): TGTGCCAGCAGCTTCGACACTTTTTCACCCCTCCACTTT. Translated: CASSFDTFSPLHF. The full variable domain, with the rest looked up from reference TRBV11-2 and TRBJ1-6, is EAGVAQSPRYKIIEKRQSVAFWCNPISGHATLYWYQQILGQGPKLLIQFQNNGVVDDSQLPKDRFSAERLKGVDSTLKIQPAKLEDSAVYLCASSFDTFSPLHFGNGTRLTVT.

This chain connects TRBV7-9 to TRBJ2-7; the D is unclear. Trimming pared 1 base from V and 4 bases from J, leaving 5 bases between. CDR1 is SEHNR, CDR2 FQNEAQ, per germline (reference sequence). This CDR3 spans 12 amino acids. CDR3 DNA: TGTGCCAGCAGCTTAGGTCAGTACGAGCAGTACTTC. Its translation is CASSLGQYEQYF.

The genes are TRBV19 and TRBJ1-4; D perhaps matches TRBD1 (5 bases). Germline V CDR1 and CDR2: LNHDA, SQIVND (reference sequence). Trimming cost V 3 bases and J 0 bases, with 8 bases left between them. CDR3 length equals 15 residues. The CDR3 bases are TGTGCCAGTAGTATCAGGGTTACAACTAATGAAAAACTGTTTTTT. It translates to CASSIRVTTNEKLFF.

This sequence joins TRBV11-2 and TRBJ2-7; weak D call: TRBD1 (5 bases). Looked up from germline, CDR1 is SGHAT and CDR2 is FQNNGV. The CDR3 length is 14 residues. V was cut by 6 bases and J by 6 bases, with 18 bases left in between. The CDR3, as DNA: TGTGCCAGCAGTTGGGTTAGGGGTGGGGTCGAGCAGTACTTC. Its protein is CASSWVRGGVEQYF.

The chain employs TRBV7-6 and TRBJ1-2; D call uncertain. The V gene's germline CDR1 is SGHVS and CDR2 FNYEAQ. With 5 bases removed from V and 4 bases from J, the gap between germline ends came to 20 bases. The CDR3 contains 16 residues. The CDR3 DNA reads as TGTGCCAGCAGCCGTTCAATTGAATCTCAGACCTATGGCTACACCTTC. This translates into CASSRSIESQTYGYTF.

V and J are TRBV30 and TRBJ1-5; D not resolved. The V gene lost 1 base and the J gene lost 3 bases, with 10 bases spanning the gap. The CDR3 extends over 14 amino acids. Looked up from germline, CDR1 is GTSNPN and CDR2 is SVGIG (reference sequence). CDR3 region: CAWSGRQINQPQHF. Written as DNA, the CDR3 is TGTGCCTGGAGTGGCCGCCAGATCAATCAGCCCCAGCATTTT.

CDR3 DNA: TGTGCCAGCAGCCGCGAGCCCAGGGGGTTAGGGTTCTACGAGCAGTACTTC. Protein sequence: CASSREPRGLGFYEQYF. The rearrangement joins TRBV5-4 to TRBJ2-7; TRBD1 agrees at 7 bases. The V and J ends lost 4 bases and 3 bases, in that order; junction bases with no gene match: 16. The germline V gene encodes CDR1 SGHNT and CDR2 YYREEE (reference sequence). CDR3 length: 17 residues.

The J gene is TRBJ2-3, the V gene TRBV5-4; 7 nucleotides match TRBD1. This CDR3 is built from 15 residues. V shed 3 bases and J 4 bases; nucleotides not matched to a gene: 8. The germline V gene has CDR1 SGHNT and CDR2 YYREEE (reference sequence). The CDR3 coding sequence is TGTGCCAGCAGCTCCAACAGGGGTGGGTCAGATACGCAGTATTTT. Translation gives CASSSNRGGSDTQYF. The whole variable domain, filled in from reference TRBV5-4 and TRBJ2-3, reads ETGVTQSPTHLIKTRGQQVTLRCSSQSGHNTVSWYQQALGQGPQFIFQYYREEENGRGNFPPRFSGLQFPNYSSELNVNALELDDSALYLCASSSNRGGSDTQYFGPGTRLTVL.

The CDR3 loop is CSAADSQRAFF. The CDR3 DNA follows: TGCAGTGCGGCGGACAGCCAAAGGGCTTTCTTT. The V gene is TRBV20-1, the J gene TRBJ1-1, with D possibly being TRBD1 (6 bases). Germline CDR1 DFQATT, CDR2 SNEGSKA (reference sequence). This CDR3 region has 11 residues. V was pared by 6 bases and J by 11 bases, with 16 bases between.

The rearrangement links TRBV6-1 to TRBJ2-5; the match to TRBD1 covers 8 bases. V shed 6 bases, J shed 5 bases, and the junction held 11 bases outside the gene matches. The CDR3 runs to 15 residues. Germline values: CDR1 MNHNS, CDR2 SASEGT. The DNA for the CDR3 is TGTGCCAGCAGCCCCGGGACAGGTCTCTCTGAGACCCAGTACTTC. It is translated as CASSPGTGLSETQYF.

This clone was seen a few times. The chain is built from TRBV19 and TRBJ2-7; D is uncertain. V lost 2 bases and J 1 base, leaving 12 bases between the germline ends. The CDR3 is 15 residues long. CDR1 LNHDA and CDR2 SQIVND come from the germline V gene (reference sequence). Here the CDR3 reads CASSISWQTSYEQYF. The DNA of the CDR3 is TGTGCCAGTAGTATATCGTGGCAGACATCCTACGAGCAGTACTTC.

CDR3 region: CASSIGRRLAGGTDTQYF. For the CDR3, the DNA is TGTGCCAGTAGTATAGGAAGAAGACTAGCGGGGGGCACAGATACGCAGTATTTT. The rearrangement uses TRBV19 and TRBJ2-3, with 12 bases that match TRBD2. Germline V gives CDR1 LNHDA, CDR2 SQIVND (reference sequence). V shed 1 base, J shed 1 base, and the junction held 6 bases outside the gene matches. The CDR3 covers 18 residues.

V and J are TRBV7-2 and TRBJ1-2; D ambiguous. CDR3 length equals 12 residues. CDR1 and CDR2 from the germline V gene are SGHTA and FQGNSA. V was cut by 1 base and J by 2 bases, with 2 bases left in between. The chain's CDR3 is CASSLVNYGYTF. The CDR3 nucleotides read TGTGCCAGCAGCTTAGTAAACTATGGCTACACCTTC.

This CDR3 is CASSYSSGRNTEAFF. Here the CDR3 DNA reads TGTGCCAGCAGTTACTCGTCAGGGAGGAACACTGAAGCTTTCTTT. This sequence joins TRBV6-5 and TRBJ1-1, with D possibly TRBD1 on 5 matching bases. There are 15 residues in the CDR3. V was cut by 0 bases and J by 1 base, with 9 bases left in between. Per the germline V gene, CDR1 is MNHEY and CDR2 is SVGAGI.

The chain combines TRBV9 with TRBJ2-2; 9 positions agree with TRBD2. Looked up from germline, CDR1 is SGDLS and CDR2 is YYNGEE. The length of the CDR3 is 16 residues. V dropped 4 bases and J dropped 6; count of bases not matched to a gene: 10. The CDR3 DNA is TGTGCCAGCAGCATTAGCGGGGGCCGAGGGGCCGGGGAGCTGTTTTTT. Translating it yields CASSISGGRGAGELFF.

CDR3: CASSERVRRLSTDTQYF. As DNA, the CDR3 is TGTGCCAGCAGTGAAAGGGTCCGCAGACTGAGCACAGATACGCAGTATTTT. This chain links TRBV6-1 with TRBJ2-3, with D hard to call. Germline values: CDR1 MNHNS, CDR2 SASEGT. This CDR3 has 17 amino acids. V shed 2 bases and J shed 0 bases, with 15 bases lying between them.

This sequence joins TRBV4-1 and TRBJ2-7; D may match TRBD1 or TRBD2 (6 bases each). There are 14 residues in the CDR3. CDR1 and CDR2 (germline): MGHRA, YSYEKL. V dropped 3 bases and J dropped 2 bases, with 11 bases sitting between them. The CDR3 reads CASSQTGATYEQYF. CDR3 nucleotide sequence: TGCGCCAGCAGCCAGACGGGGGCAACCTACGAGCAGTACTTC.

The CDR3, as DNA: TGTGCCTGGGTTACCGGGGGCACTGAAGCTTTCTTT. It is translated as CAWVTGGTEAFF. The chain recombines TRBV30 with TRBJ1-1; tentative D call: TRBD1 (5 bases). Trimming took 5 bases from V and 4 from J, leaving 11 bases between them. The CDR3 consists of 12 residues. Looked up from germline, CDR1 is GTSNPN and CDR2 is SVGIG (reference sequence).

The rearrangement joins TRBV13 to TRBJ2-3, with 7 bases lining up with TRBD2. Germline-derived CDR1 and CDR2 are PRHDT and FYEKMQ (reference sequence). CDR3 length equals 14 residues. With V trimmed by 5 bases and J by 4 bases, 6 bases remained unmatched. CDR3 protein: CASSPGLVADTQYF. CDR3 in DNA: TGTGCCAGCAGCCCAGGACTAGTTGCAGATACGCAGTATTTT.